Listed here are 17 T cell receptor beta chains from one sample, sequenced in a study of T cells in Graves' hyperthyroidism and ophthalmopathy. Using RNA transcripts as the source, TCR beta CDR3 regions were amplified. HTBI primers drove first-round RT-PCR of the TCR CDR3. In TCRdb, the multiplex PCR reads were re-called with MiXCR into one record per CDR3 protein. The sample has 390,000 or so distinct CDR3 sequences, over 12% seen once. Sequencing used blood. The receptors here all came from a man aged 18 to 29 with Graves' ophthalmopathy.

This clonotype was detected many times. The chain couples TRBV30 to TRBJ2-7; 9 bases align to TRBD2. The CDR3 has 13 residues. The trim removed 2 bases at V and 5 bases at J, leaving 4 bases unmatched. Looked up from germline, CDR1 is GTSNPN and CDR2 is SVGIG (reference sequence). CDR3 DNA: TGTGCCTGGAGTAAGGGACTAGCTAACGAGCAGTACTTC. It specifies CAWSKGLANEQYF.

In its sample, this clonotype was seen many times. This chain connects TRBV24-1 to TRBJ1-2; 7 positions match TRBD1. Germline V gives CDR1 KGHDR, CDR2 SFDVKD. Trimming at V came to 5 bases and at J to 5 bases, leaving 4 bases not matched to a gene. The CDR3 length is 13 residues. CDR3 in DNA: TGTGCCACCAGTGCAGGGACAGTATATGGCTACACCTTC. Translation: CATSAGTVYGYTF.

V usage is TRBV7-9 and J usage is TRBJ1-4, with D tentatively TRBD1 (5 bases). The CDR3 is 14 residues long. Germline values: CDR1 SEHNR, CDR2 FQNEAQ (reference sequence). V shed 4 bases and J shed 11 bases, with 17 bases lying between them. This chain's CDR3 is CASSYGDSVKKLFF. The CDR3 DNA reads as TGTGCCAGCAGCTACGGGGACTCGGTGAAGAAACTGTTTTTT. Full variable domain (missing parts from reference TRBV7-9 and TRBJ1-4): DTGVSQNPRHKITKRGQNVTFRCDPISEHNRLYWYRQTLGQGPEFLTYFQNEAQLEKSRLLSDRFSAERPKGSFSTLEIQRTEQGDSAMYLCASSYGDSVKKLFFGSGTQLSVL.

The CDR3: CASSRDLPTGELFF. CDR3 DNA sequence: TGTGCCAGCAGCCGGGACTTGCCCACCGGGGAGCTGTTTTTT. The genes are TRBV7-9 and TRBJ2-2, with a possible D match to TRBD2 (6 bases). This CDR3 has 14 amino acids. From germline, CDR1 is SEHNR and CDR2 FQNEAQ (reference sequence). Trimming stripped 5 bases from V and 4 bases from J, with 11 bases between.

This clonotype was recorded at least ten times. The chain employs TRBV12-3 or TRBV12-4 and TRBJ2-3; D remains ambiguous. Trimming removed 2 bases from V and 7 bases from J, with 16 bases in between. This CDR3 contains 15 residues. This CDR3 is CASSLQSSVSYTQYF. The CDR3 DNA reads TGTGCCAGCAGTTTACAGTCGTCCGTCTCATATACGCAGTATTTT.

The table lists this clonotype with many counts. The chain is built from TRBV3-1 and TRBJ1-5; D remains ambiguous. In germline, CDR1 is LGHDT, CDR2 YNNKEL (reference sequence). The CDR3 is made up of 15 amino acids. Trimming pared 0 bases from V and 7 bases from J, leaving 13 bases between. The CDR3 loop reads CASSQEGIFGQPQHF. CDR3 in DNA: TGTGCCAGCAGCCAAGAGGGGATTTTCGGGCAGCCCCAGCATTTT. Full variable domain (missing parts from reference TRBV3-1 and TRBJ1-5): DTAVSQTPKYLVTQMGNDKSIKCEQNLGHDTMYWYKQDSKKFLKIMFSYNNKELIINETVPNRFSPKSPDKAHLNLHINSLELGDSAVYFCASSQEGIFGQPQHFGDGTRLSIL.

The sample holds many counts of this clonotype. The rearrangement joins TRBV29-1 to TRBJ1-1; TRBD1 agrees at 8 bases. The V segment lost 6 bases and the J segment 4 bases; nucleotides outside the gene matches: 4. Germline loops: CDR1 SQVTM, CDR2 ANQGSEA. CDR3 length equals 12 residues. The CDR3 is CSVAQGATEAFF. CDR3 sequence (DNA): TGCAGCGTGGCTCAGGGGGCCACTGAAGCTTTCTTT.

The chain is built from TRBV11-3 and TRBJ1-1; TRBD1 might be the D (5 bases). The germline V and J ends were trimmed by 4 bases and 6 bases, with 9 bases remaining between them. This CDR3 comprises 12 residues. CDR1 SGHNT and CDR2 YENEEA come from the germline V gene. The CDR3 region is CASSSSTAEAFF. For the CDR3, the DNA is TGTGCCAGCAGCTCCTCGACAGCTGAAGCTTTCTTT.

This clonotype was observed at least ten times. The rearrangement joins TRBV5-1 to TRBJ2-1, with D possibly matching TRBD2 (7 bases). This CDR3 comprises 16 residues. Germline V lookup: CDR1 SGHRS, CDR2 YFSETQ. V shed 6 bases and J shed 3 bases, with 19 bases lying between them. CDR3 residues: CASTLGAGEFYNEQFF. CDR3 nucleotides: TGCGCCAGCACCCTGGGGGCGGGGGAATTCTACAATGAGCAGTTCTTC.

For this clonotype: A much larger clone lies a single base off, so this may be a read error. The chain recombines TRBV6-2 or TRBV6-3 with TRBJ1-1; D perhaps matches TRBD1 (5 bases). Germline V gene lookup returns CDR1 MNHEY and CDR2 SVGEGT. The CDR3 is made up of 16 amino acids. This CDR3 reads CASSPPAGEMNAEAFF. CDR3 nucleotide sequence: TGTGCCAGCAGTCCCCCGGCGGGGGAAATGAACGCTGAAGCTTTCTTT.

Points on this clonotype: A single base separates this from a much larger clone, so it may be a read error. The chain joins TRBV4-1 to TRBJ2-3; D possibly uses TRBD1 or TRBD2 (5 bases each). The CDR3 spans 15 residues. Germline V CDR1 and CDR2: MGHRA, YSYEKL. V lost 3 bases and J 1 base, leaving 11 bases between the germline ends. The CDR3 sequence is CASSHGVGGTDTQYF. The CDR3 DNA follows: TGCGCCAGCAGCCATGGAGTGGGGGGCACAGATACGCAGTATTTT.

Ten or more counts support this clonotype. The chain couples TRBV20-1 to TRBJ1-1, with 9 bases lining up with TRBD1. The ends lost 1 base at V and 5 bases at J; junction bases unmatched: 5. Germline V gene lookup returns CDR1 DFQATT and CDR2 SNEGSKA (reference sequence). This CDR3 region has 14 residues. The CDR3 nucleotides are TGCAGTGCTAGAGCTACAGGGGGCAGTACTGAAGCTTTCTTT. Residues: CSARATGGSTEAFF.

The table lists this clonotype with a few counts. The chain couples TRBV6-1 to TRBJ1-4; perhaps TRBD1 as D (6 bases). The germline gives CDR1 MNHNS, CDR2 SASEGT. V lost 5 bases and J lost 3, with 16 bases in between. This CDR3 region has 16 residues. In DNA, the CDR3 is TGTGCCAGCAGTCTACACCCCACAGGGTCTAATGAAAAACTGTTTTTT. It specifies CASSLHPTGSNEKLFF.

This chain links TRBV19 with TRBJ1-2; D may be TRBD1 (5 bases). The CDR3 covers 16 residues. Germline V gives CDR1 LNHDA, CDR2 SQIVND (reference sequence). Trimming left V 7 bases short and J 4 bases short, with 22 bases between. CDR3 in DNA: TGTGCCAGTATTCCCGGGACGGTTAGCGGAGGCTATGGCTACACCTTC. It codes for CASIPGTVSGGYGYTF.

This chain uses TRBV30 with TRBJ2-7; D assignment may be TRBD1 or TRBD2 (5 bases each). CDR1 and CDR2 from the germline V gene are GTSNPN and SVGIG (reference sequence). Trimming left V 5 bases short and J 2 bases short, with 19 bases between. The CDR3 spans 15 residues. The DNA of the CDR3 is TGTGCCTGGGTCTTTCGGGGCCAGGGTGCCTACGAGCAGTACTTC. Residues: CAWVFRGQGAYEQYF.

CDR3 sequence: CASSPNQRGPNEQFF. The CDR3 DNA reads TGTGCCAGCAGCCCTAATCAGCGGGGCCCCAATGAGCAGTTCTTC. The genes are TRBV11-3 and TRBJ2-1; 7 bases are shared with TRBD2. The CDR3 covers 15 residues. CDR1 SGHNT and CDR2 YENEEA come from the germline V gene. The ends lost 5 bases at V and 6 bases at J; junction bases unmatched: 10.

The table lists this clonotype with many counts. This rearrangement joins TRBV20-1 to TRBJ1-1; 7 bases agree with TRBD1. The CDR3 sequence is 15 residues long. With 1 base clipped from V and 4 bases from J, the junction kept 9 bases outside the gene matches. The V gene's germline CDR1 is DFQATT and CDR2 SNEGSKA (reference sequence). The CDR3 nucleotides read TGCAGTGCTAGAGTTCCGGGACAGCGAGGCACTGAAGCTTTCTTT. Protein product: CSARVPGQRGTEAFF.